A selection of T cell receptor beta chains follows, all from one sample in a study of cytomegalovirus exposure and HLA in healthy donors. Here immunoSEQ multiplex PCR was the method, and the copy in TCRdb shows in-frame clones only, minus some. The sample includes roughly 61,000 clones, roughly 90% of them seen just once. The specimen sequenced was PBMCs. The receptors originated from a man aged 30 to 39 in good health and CMV-seropositive. The CDR3 runs from the conserved cysteine through the conserved F or W. Each record gives: J gene, D gene, V gene, clone size, CDR3 DNA, CDR3 protein. D genes are given only for firm matches. Not every row has a clone size; where given, it reads once, few, many or a size class.

J gene: TRBJ1-5
D gene: -
V gene: TRBV30
clone size: -
CDR3 DNA: TGTGCCTGGTCAGCCCGGGCCCGGGGAGGGAATCAGCCCCAGCATTTT
CDR3 protein: CAWSARARGGNQPQHF

J gene: TRBJ1-2
D gene: -
V gene: TRBV5-4
clone size: -
CDR3 DNA: TGTGCCAGCAGCCTGGAGGGAGGGCTTAACTATGGCTACACCTTC
CDR3 protein: CASSLEGGLNYGYTF

J gene: TRBJ2-1
D gene: -
V gene: TRBV4-1
clone size: -
CDR3 DNA: TGCGCCAGCAGCCTCGGGAAAGCCATGGATGAGCAGTTCTTC
CDR3 protein: CASSLGKAMDEQFF

J gene: TRBJ2-7
D gene: TRBD2
V gene: TRBV25-1
clone size: few
CDR3 DNA: TGTGCCAGCAGTGGGACTAGCTACGAGCAGTACTTC
CDR3 protein: CASSGTSYEQYF

J gene: TRBJ2-7
D gene: -
V gene: TRBV6-1
clone size: -
CDR3 DNA: TGTGCCAGCAGTGGTCCGACAGCCACCTACGAGCAGTACTTC
CDR3 protein: CASSGPTATYEQYF

J gene: TRBJ2-5
D gene: TRBD2
V gene: TRBV7-2
clone size: -
CDR3 DNA: TGTGCCAGCAGCCGGACTAGCGGAAACCAAGAGACCCAGTACTTC
CDR3 protein: CASSRTSGNQETQYF

J gene: TRBJ2-7
D gene: TRBD2
V gene: TRBV6-1
clone size: -
CDR3 DNA: TGTGCCAGCAGTGAAGGACTAGCGCTAACCTACGAGCAGTACTTC
CDR3 protein: CASSEGLALTYEQYF

J gene: TRBJ2-1
D gene: -
V gene: TRBV21-1
clone size: -
CDR3 DNA: TGTGCCAGCAGCAAAGGAGACAATGAGCAGTTCTTC
CDR3 protein: CASSKGDNEQFF

J gene: TRBJ1-2
D gene: -
V gene: TRBV7-9
clone size: -
CDR3 DNA: TGTTCCAGCAGCTTATCGGGGGGCCGGGGCTATGGCTACACCTTC
CDR3 protein: CSSSLSGGRGYGYTF

J gene: TRBJ2-7
D gene: TRBD1
V gene: TRBV6-5
clone size: -
CDR3 DNA: TGTGCCAGCAGTCGGACAGGTTACTACGAGCAGTACTTC
CDR3 protein: CASSRTGYYEQYF

J gene: TRBJ2-7
D gene: -
V gene: TRBV5-1
clone size: -
CDR3 DNA: TGCGCCAGCAGCACCGACAGAAATCCAATCTACGAGCAGTACTTC
CDR3 protein: CASSTDRNPIYEQYF

J gene: TRBJ2-7
D gene: TRBD1
V gene: TRBV15
clone size: -
CDR3 DNA: TGTGCCACCAGCAGAGGGGGACAGGGATCTACCGAGCAGTACTTC
CDR3 protein: CATSRGGQGSTEQYF

J gene: TRBJ1-5
D gene: -
V gene: TRBV28
clone size: -
CDR3 DNA: TGTGCCAGCCTGAGTAGCAATCAGCCCCAGCATTTT
CDR3 protein: CASLSSNQPQHF

J gene: TRBJ2-7
D gene: -
V gene: TRBV18
clone size: once
CDR3 DNA: TGTGCCAGCTCACCACCGCCGGGTCAGACCTACGAGCAGTACTTC
CDR3 protein: CASSPPPGQTYEQYF

J gene: TRBJ2-7
D gene: -
V gene: TRBV28
clone size: -
CDR3 DNA: TGTGCCAGCAGCAACAGGGTCCCCCCCTACGAGCAGTACTTC
CDR3 protein: CASSNRVPPYEQYF

J gene: TRBJ2-1
D gene: -
V gene: TRBV29-1
clone size: -
CDR3 DNA: TGCAGCGTTTTGAGGGGACATAATGAGCAGTTCTTC
CDR3 protein: CSVLRGHNEQFF

J gene: TRBJ2-3
D gene: TRBD2
V gene: TRBV5-1
clone size: -
CDR3 DNA: TGCGCCAGCAGCCTAGCGGGCCCACGCTCGACAGATACGCAGTATTTT
CDR3 protein: CASSLAGPRSTDTQYF

J gene: TRBJ2-7
D gene: -
V gene: TRBV7-8
clone size: -
CDR3 DNA: TGTGCCAGCAGCTTCCGACTGCTACCTCCCTACGAGCAGTACTTC
CDR3 protein: CASSFRLLPPYEQYF

J gene: TRBJ2-7
D gene: TRBD2
V gene: TRBV5-1
clone size: -
CDR3 DNA: TGCGCCAGCAGCCCGACTAGCGGGGTTTTGGGCGACGAGCAGTACTTC
CDR3 protein: CASSPTSGVLGDEQYF

J gene: TRBJ1-5
D gene: -
V gene: TRBV28
clone size: once
CDR3 DNA: TGTGCCATCACGGGGGGCAATCAGCCCCAGCATTTT
CDR3 protein: CAITGGNQPQHF

J gene: TRBJ2-7
D gene: -
V gene: TRBV5-1
clone size: -
CDR3 DNA: TGCGCCAGCAGCTTGAGACTAGTCGGCCCCGAGCAGTACTTC
CDR3 protein: CASSLRLVGPEQYF

J gene: TRBJ1-2
D gene: TRBD1
V gene: TRBV4-2
clone size: -
CDR3 DNA: TGTGCCAGCAAAGGCGAGGGGGCGACCTATGGCTACACCTTC
CDR3 protein: CASKGEGATYGYTF

J gene: TRBJ1-1
D gene: -
V gene: TRBV20-1
clone size: -
CDR3 DNA: TGCAGTGCCAGCAGGGGATCTGAAGCTTTCTTT
CDR3 protein: CSASRGSEAFF